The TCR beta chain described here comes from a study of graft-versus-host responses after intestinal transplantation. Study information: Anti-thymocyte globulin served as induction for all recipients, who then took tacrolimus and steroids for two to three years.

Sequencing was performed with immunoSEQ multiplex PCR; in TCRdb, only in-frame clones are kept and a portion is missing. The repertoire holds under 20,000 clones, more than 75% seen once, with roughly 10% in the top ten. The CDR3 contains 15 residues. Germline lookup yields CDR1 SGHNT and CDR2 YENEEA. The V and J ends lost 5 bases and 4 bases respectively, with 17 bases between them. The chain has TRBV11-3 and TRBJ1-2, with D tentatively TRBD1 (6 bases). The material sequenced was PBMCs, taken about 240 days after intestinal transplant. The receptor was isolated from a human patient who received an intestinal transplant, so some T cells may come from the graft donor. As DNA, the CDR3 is TGTGCCAGCAGCCCAAACCGGGACACAGGCTATGGCTACACCTTC. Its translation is CASSPNRDTGYGYTF.